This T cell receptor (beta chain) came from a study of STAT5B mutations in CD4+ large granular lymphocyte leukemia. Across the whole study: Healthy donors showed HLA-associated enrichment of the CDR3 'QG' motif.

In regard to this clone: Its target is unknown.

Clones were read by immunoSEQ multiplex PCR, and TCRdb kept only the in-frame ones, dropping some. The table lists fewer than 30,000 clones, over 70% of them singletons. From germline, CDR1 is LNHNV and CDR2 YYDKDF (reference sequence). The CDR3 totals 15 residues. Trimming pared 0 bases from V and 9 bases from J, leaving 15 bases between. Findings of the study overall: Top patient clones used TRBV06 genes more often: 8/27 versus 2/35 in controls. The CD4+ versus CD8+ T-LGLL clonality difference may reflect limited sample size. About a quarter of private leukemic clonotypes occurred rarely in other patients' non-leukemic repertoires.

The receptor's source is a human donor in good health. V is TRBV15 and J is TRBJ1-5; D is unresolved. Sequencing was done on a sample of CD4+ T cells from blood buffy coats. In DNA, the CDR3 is TGTGCCACCAGCAGAGATTTCCAGATTATTCGGCCCCAGCATTTT. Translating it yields CATSRDFQIIRPQHF.